These 3 T cell receptor beta chains were all obtained from the same sample, sequenced in a study of blood T cell repertoires in COVID-19. Assay used: immunoSEQ multiplex PCR; TCRdb lists only in-frame clones, some missing. The table includes approximately 270,000 clones, about 80% detected once. Input material: peripheral blood. Receptors originate from a person aged 70 to 85 with COVID-19, enrolled during active disease.

This clone was seen once. The chain links TRBV6-2 or TRBV6-3 to TRBJ2-1, with a tentative D call TRBD2 (5 bases). The ends were cut back, 5 bases at V and 5 bases at J, with 16 bases in the middle. CDR1 MNHEY and CDR2 SVGEGT come from the germline V gene. The CDR3 is made up of 15 amino acids. The DNA of the CDR3 is TGTGCCAGCAGTCTTCGGGGTCCCGGGAACAATGAGCAGTTCTTC. This encodes CASSLRGPGNNEQFF.

The V and J genes are TRBV9 and TRBJ2-3; 10 bases are shared with TRBD2. V shed 2 bases and J 2 bases; nucleotides not matched to a gene: 2. The CDR3 totals 15 residues. Germline assignment: CDR1 SGDLS and CDR2 YYNGEE. The CDR3 protein is CASSVSGGLTDTQYF. In DNA form, the CDR3 reads TGTGCCAGCAGCGTTAGCGGGGGGCTCACAGATACGCAGTATTTT. The variable domain in full, with the rest retrieved from reference TRBV9 and TRBJ2-3, is DSGVTQTPKHLITATGQRVTLRCSPRSGDLSVYWYQQSLDQGLQFLIQYYNGEERAKGNILERFSAQQFPDLHSELNLSSLELGDSALYFCASSVSGGLTDTQYFGPGTRLTVL.

The V and J genes are TRBV5-1 and TRBJ1-2; D unclear. CDR3 length: 13 residues. V dropped 1 base and J dropped 3 bases, with 7 bases sitting between them. Germline values: CDR1 SGHRS, CDR2 YFSETQ. The CDR3 DNA sequence: TGCGCCAGCAGCTTGCGCGGGGACTATGGCTACACCTTC. Its protein is CASSLRGDYGYTF.